A single T cell receptor (beta chain) is shown here with its context. A read error may produce the germline difference seen at one junction end. This specimen belongs to a study of circulating CD8 cells and anti-PD-1 response in melanoma. This CDR3 spans 13 amino acids. Germline CDR1 and CDR2: MNHEY and SMNVEV (reference sequence). Live CD3+CD8+TCRalphabeta+ cells were sorted into four subsets by PD-1 and/or TIGIT. Each library started from roughly 15 ng of total RNA using the QIAseq Immune Repertoire TCR panel. TCRdb reanalysed the reads using MiXCR and keeps one entry per CDR3 protein. The table has about 340 distinct CDR3 sequences, almost 8.5% seen once.

This rearrangement joins TRBV27 to TRBJ2-7, with TRBD2 matching over 9 bases. The source was CD8+ T cells from PBMCs, collected at baseline or after one month of anti-PD-1 therapy (not recorded which). This TCR came from a human donor with melanoma. The CDR3 nucleotides are TGTGCCAGCAGTTCCGTGACTAGCGGATCGGAGTTCTTC. Translating gives CASSSVTSGSEFF.